One sample yielded the 11 T cell receptor beta chains listed below, sequenced in a study of T cells in women clearing cervical HPV infection. TCRdb keeps only in-frame clones here, not all; method: immunoSEQ multiplex PCR. Seen in this sample are 40,000 or so clones; the ten most common clones hold less than 7.5%. The specimen sequenced was blood buffy coat. The receptors here all came from a woman between 18 and 69 years old with a cervical HPV16 infection that either progressed to CIN3+ or cleared (not recorded which).

The CDR3 sequence is CASSSAAGHSPLHF. Partial CDR3 DNA: TGTGCCAGCAGTTCGGCCGCGGGTCATTCACCC. The chain carries TRBV28 and TRBJ1-6; no clear D. The read is 3 residues too short to cover the CDR3 end, so that end is filled in from the germline J gene. The CDR3 loop spans 14 amino acids. Germline lookup yields CDR1 MDHEN and CDR2 SYDVKM. The V end lost 4 bases, the J end lost 8 bases, and 12 bases lay between the germline ends. Looking up the rest from reference TRBV28 and TRBJ1-6 gives the full variable domain: DVKVTQSSRYLVKRTGEKVFLECVQDMDHENMFWYRQDPGLGLRLIYFSYDVKMKEKGDIPEGYSVSREKKERFSLILESASTNQTSMYLCASSSAAGHSPLHFGNGTRLTVT.

Note on this clone: With the read ending 3 residues before the CDR3 end, the germline J gene is used to fill in that end. V is TRBV7-6 and J is TRBJ2-4, with TRBD2 as a possible D gene (6 bases). The CDR3 consists of 13 residues. The V gene's germline CDR1 is SGHVS and CDR2 FNYEAQ. The CDR3 here is CASSPGLDYGQYF. CDR3 bases read: TGTGCCAGCAGCCCAGGGTTGGACTATGGT.

A word on this clone: The CDR3 extends 3 residues past the end of the read, so its final part is completed from the germline J gene. V and J are TRBV2 and TRBJ1-5, with D tentatively TRBD1 (5 bases). V gave up 7 bases and J gave up 1 base, with 11 bases separating them. This CDR3 has 14 amino acids. The V gene's germline CDR1 is SNHLY and CDR2 FYNNEI. CDR3 bases read: TGTGCCAGCAATATGGGGGGGAGCAATCAGCCC. Its protein product is CASNMGGSNQP. The full CDR3 protein reads CASNMGGSNQPQHF. The whole variable domain, filled in from reference TRBV2 and TRBJ1-5, reads EPEVTQTPSHQVTQMGQEVILRCVPISNHLYFYWYRQILGQKVEFLVSFYNNEISEKSEIFDDQFSVERPDGSNFTLKIRSTKLEDSAMYFCASNMGGSNQPQHFGDGTRLSIL.

Comment on this clone: The missing CDR3 end, 3 residues past where the read stops, is filled in from the germline J gene. The V gene is TRBV5-6, the J gene TRBJ1-4; D may be TRBD1 (6 bases). The CDR3 contains 14 residues. Germline V gene lookup returns CDR1 SGHDT and CDR2 YYEEEE. Trimming cost V 3 bases and J 5 bases, with 11 bases left between them. The chain's CDR3 is CASSSGTINEKLFF. The DNA read from the CDR3 is TGTGCCAGCAGCTCCGGGACAATAAATGAAAAA.

On this clone: Read data end 3 residues before the CDR3 end; the end is taken from the germline J gene. This rearrangement joins TRBV5-1 to TRBJ1-2; D ambiguous. The V end was cut by 2 bases, the J end by 0 bases, with 8 bases between. The CDR3 extends over 14 amino acids. Germline CDR1 reads SGHRS; CDR2 reads YFSETQ. Incomplete CDR3 DNA: TGCGCCAGCAGCTTACCCAGGTCTAACTATGGC. As protein: CASSLPRSNYG. The whole CDR3 reads CASSLPRSNYGYTF.

A word on this clone: From the germline J gene comes the end of the CDR3, since the read stops 3 residues before it. This chain links TRBV2 with TRBJ2-3; 9 positions match TRBD2. Per the germline V gene, CDR1 is SNHLY and CDR2 is FYNNEI. This CDR3 spans 14 amino acids. The sequenced CDR3 bases are TGTGCCAGCAGTGAGGAGGGACTAGCAATGTCG. Its translation: CASSEEGLAMS. The whole CDR3 is CASSEEGLAMSQYF.

With respect to this clone: The read ends 3 residues early relative to the CDR3; the germline J gene fills the gap. V and J are TRBV7-7 and TRBJ2-1; 8 nucleotides line up with TRBD2. V lost 1 base to trimming and J lost 6 bases; unmatched junction nucleotides: 5. The CDR3 spans 15 residues. CDR1 is SSHAT, CDR2 FNYEAQ, per germline (reference sequence). Here the CDR3 reads CASSLEVSGTNEQFF. The CDR3 bases that were read are TGTGCCAGCAGCTTAGAAGTTAGCGGGACCAATGAG.

CDR3 DNA (partial): TGTGCCAGCAGCTTGCTAGATCAAGGC. Its protein is CASSLLDQG. The whole CDR3 protein is CASSLLDQGYTF. The chain has TRBV5-6 and TRBJ1-2; D unclear. The read ends 3 residues before the CDR3 terminus; that terminus is restored from the germline J gene. The CDR3 has 12 residues. In germline, CDR1 is SGHDT, CDR2 YYEEEE. Full variable domain (outside the CDR3, taken from reference TRBV5-6 and TRBJ1-2): DAGVTQSPTHLIKTRGQQVTLRCSPKSGHDTVSWYQQALGQGPQFIFQYYEEEERQRGNFPDRFSGHQFPNYSSELNVNALLLGDSALYLCASSLLDQGYTFGSGTRLTVV.

Points on this clone: The read halts 3 residues ahead of the CDR3 end, with the missing end drawn from the germline J gene. The chain links TRBV19 to TRBJ2-1; TRBD2 agrees at 9 bases. This CDR3 has 15 amino acids. Germline assignment: CDR1 LNHDA and CDR2 SQIVND (reference sequence). After removal of 6 bases from V and 7 bases from J, the junction contained 10 bases not matched to a gene. CDR3 DNA, as far as it was read: TGTGCCAGTAGGCCCACTAGCGGGCCCCGGAATGAG. This codes for CASRPTSGPRNE. The whole CDR3 reads CASRPTSGPRNEQFF.

Note on this clone: The observed sequence ends 3 residues before the CDR3 terminus, with the missing tail filled in from the germline J gene. The chain couples TRBV19 to TRBJ2-2; unclear D gene. The CDR3 extends over 16 amino acids. Trimming stripped 0 bases from V and 2 bases from J, with 10 bases between. Germline V gene data show CDR1 as LNHDA and CDR2 as SQIVND (reference sequence). Incomplete CDR3 DNA: TGTGCCAGTAGTATAGATCCCGACACTAACACCGGGGAG. This encodes CASSIDPDTNTGE. The complete CDR3 reads CASSIDPDTNTGELFF.

About this clone itself: The read ends 3 residues shy of where the CDR3 ends; the end is completed using the germline J gene. The gene calls are TRBV27 and TRBJ2-3, with D possibly being TRBD1 (5 bases). Germline V gene sequence: CDR1 MNHEY, CDR2 SMNVEV (reference sequence). V was trimmed by 0 bases and J by 5 bases, leaving 12 bases between them. The CDR3 is made up of 15 amino acids. The CDR3 sequence: CASSLSQGFGDTQYF. Incomplete CDR3 DNA: TGTGCCAGCAGTTTATCCCAGGGTTTCGGAGATACG.